A selection of T cell receptor beta chains follows, all from one sample in a study of blood T cell repertoires in COVID-19. TCRdb keeps only in-frame clones here, not all; method: immunoSEQ multiplex PCR. The data show 150,000 to 200,000 clones, 86% seen once. What was sequenced was peripheral blood. These receptors originate from a man younger than 35 with acute or convalescent COVID-19. Each CDR3 is given without its conserved first and last residue. The listing skips clone size in some rows; elsewhere it reads once, few, many or a size class.

CDR3 | V | size
ASSRQGSWDTEAF | TRBV5-1 | NA
ASSFTFNEKLF | TRBV7-8 | NA
ASSPRDRVVTGELF | TRBV7-9 | NA
ASSLGGSSGNTIY | TRBV7-9 | NA
AWRGGYRKFYGYT | TRBV30 | once
ACTIAGGPKAF | TRBV30 | once
ASSTGARVTEAF | TRBV13 | NA
ASSVSNAGRNEQF | TRBV9 | NA
ASSDPAGGQETQY | TRBV19 | once
ATSDPTSGGADTQY | TRBV24-1 | NA
ASSISQGITEAF | TRBV19 | NA
ASDYIGTDYGYT | TRBV2 | NA
ASSSSGGDRKNEKLF | TRBV7-6 | NA
ASSRTGQNTEAF | TRBV2 | NA
ASSSGSPGTGSEAF | TRBV6-5 | NA
ASSSPRVRGTDTQY | TRBV28 | once
ASSPRAPSGGTYNEQF | TRBV18 | NA
ASSPRGSTDTQY | TRBV7-9 | NA
ASGRDSLNTIY | TRBV19 | NA
ASSRQGFRAF | TRBV7-9 | NA
ASSYPLPTYGYT | TRBV21-1 | NA
ASSHDRDTEAF | TRBV18 | once
ASSFGQDYGYT | TRBV5-1 | NA
ASSHWVGTGGNEQF | TRBV4-1 | NA
ASTEGASEAF | TRBV19 | NA
SVEDPAKNIQY | TRBV29-1 | NA
ATSDWGRGQETQY | TRBV24-1 | NA
ASSPGQYTDTQY | TRBV5-1 | NA
ASSPGLLARGEAF | TRBV7-2 | NA